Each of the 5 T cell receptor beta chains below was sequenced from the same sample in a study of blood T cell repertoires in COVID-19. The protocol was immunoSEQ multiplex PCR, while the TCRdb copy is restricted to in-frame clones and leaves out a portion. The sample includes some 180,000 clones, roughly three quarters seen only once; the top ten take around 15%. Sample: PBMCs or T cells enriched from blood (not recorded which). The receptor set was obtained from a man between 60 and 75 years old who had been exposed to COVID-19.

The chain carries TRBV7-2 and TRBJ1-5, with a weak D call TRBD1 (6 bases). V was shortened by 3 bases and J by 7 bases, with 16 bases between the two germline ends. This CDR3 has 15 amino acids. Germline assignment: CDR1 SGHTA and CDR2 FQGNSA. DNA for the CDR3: TGTGCCAGCAGCTTCGAAACACTACAGGGCCAGCCCCAGCATTTT. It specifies CASSFETLQGQPQHF.

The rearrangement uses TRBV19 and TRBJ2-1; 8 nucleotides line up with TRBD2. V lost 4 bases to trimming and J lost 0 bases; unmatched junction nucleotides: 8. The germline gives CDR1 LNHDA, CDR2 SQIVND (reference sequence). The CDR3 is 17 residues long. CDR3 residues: CASSKTVAGSSYNEQFF. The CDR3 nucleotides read TGTGCCAGTAGTAAGACGGTAGCGGGGAGCTCCTACAATGAGCAGTTCTTC.

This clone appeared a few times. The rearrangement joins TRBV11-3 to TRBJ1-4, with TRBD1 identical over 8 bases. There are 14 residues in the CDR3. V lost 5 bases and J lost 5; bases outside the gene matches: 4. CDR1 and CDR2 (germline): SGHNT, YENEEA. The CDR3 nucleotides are TGTGCCAGCAGCACAGGGGGAGGGAATGAAAAACTGTTTTTT. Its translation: CASSTGGGNEKLFF.

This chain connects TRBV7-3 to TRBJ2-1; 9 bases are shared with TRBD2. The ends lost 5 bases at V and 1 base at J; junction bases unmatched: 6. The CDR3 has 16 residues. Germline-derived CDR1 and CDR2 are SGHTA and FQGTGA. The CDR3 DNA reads TGTGCCAGCAGCCTGTCCCTAGCGGGGTCCTACAATGAGCAGTTCTTC. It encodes CASSLSLAGSYNEQFF.

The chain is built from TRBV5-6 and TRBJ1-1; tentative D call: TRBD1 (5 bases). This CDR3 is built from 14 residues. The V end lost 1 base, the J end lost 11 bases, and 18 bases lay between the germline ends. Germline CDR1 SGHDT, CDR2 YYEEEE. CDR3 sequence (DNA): TGTGCCAGCAGCTTGTTCAAGACAGTCCATGATGCTTTCTTT. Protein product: CASSLFKTVHDAFF.